This TCR beta chain emerged from a study of blood T cell repertoires in COVID-19. CDR3 size: 13 residues. Germline lookup yields CDR1 LNHDA and CDR2 SQIVND (reference sequence). Trimming cost V 1 base and J 9 bases; bases outside gene matches: 4. This clone was found a few times. Repertoires were generated with immunoSEQ multiplex PCR, while TCRdb's copy carries only in-frame clones and drops some. In the table there are about 150,000 clones, 84% of which are singletons. The sequenced material came from peripheral blood. The V gene is TRBV19, the J gene TRBJ1-1; 8 bases are shared with TRBD1. This clonotype was sampled from a woman in her fifties or sixties in a cohort sampled during active or convalescent COVID-19. This CDR3 reads CASSIGGRGQAFF. CDR3 bases: TGTGCCAGTAGTATAGGGGGCAGGGGGCAAGCTTTCTTT.